This T cell receptor beta chain was identified during a study of T cells in women clearing cervical HPV infection (dated by TCRdb to the late 2010s). Looking at the study overall: Cases were approximately 25 women with histologically confirmed HPV16-related CIN3 or worse, including a couple of invasive cancers. This exploratory proof-of-principle case-control study, nested within the Guanacaste HPV Natural History Study in Costa Rica, compared TCR repertoires among women with different cervical HPV16 outcomes. Blood from cases was collected at the visit where the lesion was first found, while blood from controls was collected once the infection could no longer be detected. Cases and controls were matched on age within five years and on year of sample collection. The parent cohort enrolled roughly 9,400 women aged 18 or older in Guanacaste, Costa Rica, in 1993 to 1994 and followed the women for 7 to 8 years. For cases, a median interval of approximately 150 days, with an interquartile range of 90 to 200 days, was observed between lesion detection and blood sampling. Controls were 25 or so women whose single incident HPV16 infection cleared within 12 months without precancer or cancer developing. Five blinded duplicates per group were added as quality controls, so that roughly 60 samples were obtained: roughly 50 participants and some 10 replicates. Cases had a median age of around 34 years compared with more than 37 for controls, and baseline characteristics showed no significant differences between the groups. Because only a few women had HLA typing data, the possibility that HLA type acted as a confounder could not be ruled out.

Details on this clone: Its antigen is currently not known.

Every participant had a single incident cervical HPV16 infection, and prevalent HPV16 infections were excluded. Cervical HPV DNA was detected by MY09/MY11 PCR and genotyped by dot-blot hybridization. Approximately 16 mL of heparinized blood were centrifuged, and the buffy coat was split into aliquots, frozen at -30 degrees C, and then kept at -80 degrees C. Genomic DNA was extracted from buffy coat specimens using QIAGEN kits. The paper's findings and limits, for the study overall: Random forest classifiers that combined richness and V gene abundances separated cases from controls with an estimated AUC of less than 0.85. TCR repertoire richness was significantly higher in CIN3+ cases than in controls across sequencing depths, while evenness did not differ. The cross-sectional design could not show whether associations preceded infection or resulted from it; effector/memory subsets and HPV-specific T cells were not isolated. Because the number of T cells per sample was unknown, the richness differences could reflect varying T-cell content rather than repertoire biology.

TCR beta CDR3 regions were amplified by multiplex PCR from an average of about 1,100 ng genomic DNA per sample using the immunoSEQ assay. Primer bias was corrected in the assay by using a complete synthetic TCR repertoire to establish an amplification baseline. The amplicons were sequenced using the Illumina platform. The authors processed their data as follows. Sequences were error-corrected by clustering with frequency ratios and a modified nearest-neighbor algorithm and were then analyzed in the immunoSEQ Analyzer with IMGT gene definitions. TCR richness and evenness were averaged over 20 rarefaction repeats at each rarefaction depth, excluding samples with fewer sequences than the depth. V, D and J gene relative abundances were compared between groups with Wilcoxon rank sum tests, applying FDR correction. For the blinded duplicates, the intraclass correlation was 95% to 96% for TCR richness and averaged about 76% across around 66 gene segments. This is the immuneACCESS table as TCRdb keeps it, with only in-frame sequences that have V and J called. A part of the clones is gone; compared with another copy, unresolved V genes explain less than half, and the rest is unexplained. The DNA gave D and trimming, while V, J and clone size come from that table. This sample's records show 25,000 to 30,000 clones. Roughly 3.7% of the sample is in the top ten clones.

Sequenced input: blood buffy coat. The receptor was isolated from a woman aged 18 to 69 with a cervical HPV16 infection that either progressed to CIN3+ or cleared (not recorded which).

The CDR3 here reads CASSLGHPQINEQFF. CDR3 DNA (partial): TGTGCCAGCAGCCTGGGACACCCGCAAATAAATGAG. The chain couples TRBV7-2 to TRBJ2-1, and the D gene may be TRBD1, 6 bases matching. The CDR3 goes on 3 residues after the read ends, and that part is filled in from the germline J gene. Between the V and J ends, shortened by 5 bases and 7 bases respectively, the junction contains 18 bases. From the cysteine up to the phenylalanine, the CDR3 has a length of 15 residues. The DNA has 36 bases, all within the CDR3, and is read from base 1. The germline V gene encodes CDR1 SGHTA and CDR2 FQGNSA.